Following are 25 T cell receptor beta chains from one sample sequenced in a study of blood T cell repertoires in COVID-19. TCRdb's copy holds only in-frame clones and misses some; the assay was immunoSEQ multiplex PCR. Of approximately 75,000 clones in the sample, approximately 79% are singletons; the top ten hold 2.5% to 3%. The specimen sequenced was peripheral blood. The receptors were gathered from a human donor with acute or convalescent COVID-19. The donor label of this sample is uncertain.

The chain recombines TRBV27 with TRBJ2-3, with D possibly TRBD1 on 6 matching bases. CDR3 size: 14 residues. CDR1 and CDR2 (germline): MNHEY, SMNVEV (reference sequence). The ends were cut back, 0 bases at V and 5 bases at J, with 9 bases in the middle. The CDR3 protein is CASSLSIGGDTQYF. The CDR3 nucleotides read TGTGCCAGCAGTTTATCCATAGGGGGAGATACGCAGTATTTT.

A few counts support this clone. This chain connects TRBV7-2 to TRBJ2-7; no definite D call. The CDR3 runs to 15 residues. The V gene's germline CDR1 is SGHTA and CDR2 FQGNSA. V lost 1 base and J lost 1, with 11 bases in between. CDR3 nucleotide sequence: TGTGCCAGCAGCTTAGGGGCAGTCAAGTCCTACGAGCAGTACTTC. It codes for CASSLGAVKSYEQYF.

CDR3: CSVAGRGPGETQYF. CDR3 nucleotide sequence: TGCAGCGTTGCTGGCAGGGGCCCGGGGGAGACCCAGTACTTC. The gene calls are TRBV29-1 and TRBJ2-5; tentatively, D is TRBD1 (6 bases). Between the trimmed V and J ends, which lost 4 bases and 5 bases, there was a span of 17 bases. The CDR3 loop spans 14 amino acids. In germline, CDR1 is SQVTM, CDR2 ANQGSEA.

The rearrangement links TRBV2 to TRBJ1-2; D gene ambiguous. Germline CDR1 and CDR2: SNHLY and FYNNEI. Trimming cost V 7 bases and J 5 bases, with 20 bases left between them. The CDR3 has 15 residues. CDR3 sequence: CASNALSGFRYGYTF. CDR3 nucleotides: TGTGCCAGCAACGCTTTATCGGGATTCAGATATGGCTACACCTTC.

V usage is TRBV6-1 and J usage is TRBJ1-5; D remains ambiguous. V was clipped by 1 base and J by 9 bases, with 10 bases between them. Germline V gives CDR1 MNHNS, CDR2 SASEGT. The CDR3 extends over 13 amino acids. The CDR3 reads CASSEEPRGPQHF. The CDR3, as DNA: TGTGCCAGCAGTGAAGAGCCCCGGGGGCCCCAGCATTTT.

The CDR3 is CGPKRENEQFF. In DNA, the CDR3 is TGTGGTCCTAAGCGGGAGAATGAGCAGTTCTTC. V and J are TRBV6-7 and TRBJ2-1; 8 bases are a match to TRBD2. TRBV6-7 is an ORF; its function is uncertain. The CDR3 is 11 amino acids.

The chain couples TRBV28 to TRBJ1-2, with 7 bases fitting TRBD1. Per the germline V gene, CDR1 is MDHEN and CDR2 is SYDVKM. CDR3 length equals 19 residues. Trimming cost V 8 bases and J 5 bases; bases outside gene matches: 26. CDR3 sequence (DNA): TGTGCCAGCCAAGGGGAAGGGGGGACAGATTTTAATGTAGGGTATGGCTACACCTTC. Protein: CASQGEGGTDFNVGYGYTF.

In DNA form, the CDR3 reads TGTGCCACCAGTGATTTACGGCCAGCAGGAGAGACCCAGTACTTC. It yields the protein CATSDLRPAGETQYF. The chain uses TRBV24-1 and TRBJ2-5; D is ambiguous. Trimming stripped 1 base from V and 4 bases from J, with 12 bases between. The germline V gene has CDR1 KGHDR and CDR2 SFDVKD. CDR3 length: 15 residues.

CDR3 nucleotides: TGTGCCAGCAGTGGCGTAGCGGGGGGCACAAACATTCAGTACTTC. Amino acids: CASSGVAGGTNIQYF. The V and J genes are TRBV2 and TRBJ2-4; TRBD2 aligns across 10 bases. The germline CDR1 and CDR2 sequences are SNHLY and FYNNEI. V lost 4 bases, J lost 6 bases, and 6 bases stayed unmatched. This CDR3 has 15 amino acids.

This chain uses TRBV7-9 with TRBJ1-5; D is unresolved. Germline V CDR1 and CDR2: SEHNR, FQNEAQ (reference sequence). The CDR3 totals 16 residues. Trimming removed 1 base from V and 0 bases from J, with 10 bases in between. CDR3 DNA: TGTGCCAGCAGCTTAGGGGAGTGGGGTAGCAATCAGCCCCAGCATTTT. It translates to CASSLGEWGSNQPQHF. The full variable domain, its missing parts supplied by reference TRBV7-9 and TRBJ1-5, is DTGVSQNPRHKITKRGQNVTFRCDPISEHNRLYWYRQTLGQGPEFLTYFQNEAQLEKSRLLSDRFSAERPKGSFSTLEIQRTEQGDSAMYLCASSLGEWGSNQPQHFGDGTRLSIL.

The rearrangement links TRBV24-1 to TRBJ1-2; TRBD1 might be the D (5 bases). Germline CDR1 reads KGHDR; CDR2 reads SFDVKD. Trimming took 6 bases from V and 6 from J, leaving 13 bases between them. The CDR3 spans 13 residues. The CDR3 protein is CATSIRESHGYTF. CDR3 bases: TGTGCCACCAGTATCAGGGAAAGTCATGGCTACACCTTC.

The chain uses TRBV6-5 and TRBJ2-2, with D perhaps TRBD1 (6 bases). The germline V gene encodes CDR1 MNHEY and CDR2 SVGAGI. The CDR3 spans 13 residues. The ends were cut back, 6 bases at V and 6 bases at J, with 11 bases in the middle. The CDR3 loop reads CASSVQGSGELFF. CDR3 in DNA: TGTGCCAGCAGCGTTCAGGGGTCCGGGGAGCTGTTTTTT.

This chain uses TRBV2 with TRBJ1-1, with D unresolved. Germline loops: CDR1 SNHLY, CDR2 FYNNEI. The CDR3 is 13 amino acids. V was pared by 5 bases and J by 5 bases, with 12 bases between. This chain's CDR3 is CASSRDIGTEAFF. Written as DNA, the CDR3 is TGTGCCAGCAGTAGAGACATTGGGACTGAAGCTTTCTTT. The complete variable domain, with remaining parts taken from reference TRBV2 and TRBJ1-1, reads EPEVTQTPSHQVTQMGQEVILRCVPISNHLYFYWYRQILGQKVEFLVSFYNNEISEKSEIFDDQFSVERPDGSNFTLKIRSTKLEDSAMYFCASSRDIGTEAFFGQGTRLTVV.

The chain employs TRBV4-1 and TRBJ1-2; 9 bases align to TRBD1. Germline values: CDR1 MGHRA, CDR2 YSYEKL. J lost 4 bases, V lost 6 bases, and 9 bases had no gene match. The CDR3 runs 15 residues. The CDR3 protein is CASSPPDRGTYGYTF. The CDR3 bases are TGCGCCAGCAGTCCCCCGGACAGGGGCACCTATGGCTACACCTTC.

The V and J genes are TRBV28 and TRBJ2-3; 8 bases match TRBD2. This CDR3 spans 15 amino acids. Germline V CDR1 and CDR2: MDHEN, SYDVKM. With V trimmed by 6 bases and J by 4 bases, 9 bases remained unmatched. The CDR3 loop is CASSSSAGVPDTQYF. The CDR3 DNA follows: TGTGCCAGCAGCTCGTCAGCGGGAGTTCCAGATACGCAGTATTTT.

The chain's CDR3 is CASSELVSTDTQYF. CDR3 bases: TGTGCCAGCAGTGAACTAGTGAGCACAGATACGCAGTATTTT. The chain links TRBV2 to TRBJ2-3; D uncertain. The CDR3 has 14 amino acids. CDR1 is SNHLY and CDR2 is FYNNEI in the germline V gene. The V and J ends lost 2 bases and 0 bases respectively, with 6 bases between them.

A remark on this clone: The junction differs from germline at one of its ends, possibly a read error. The identical CDR3 is also encoded by other nucleotide sequences in the sample. This sequence joins TRBV12-3 or TRBV12-4 and TRBJ1-2; a possible D gene is TRBD1 (6 bases). The CDR3 is made up of 13 amino acids. The CDR3 here is CASSLRGTYGYTF. The CDR3 DNA is TGTGCCAGCAGTTTGAGGGGGACCTATGGTTACACCTTC.

The chain joins TRBV5-6 to TRBJ1-5; 10 nucleotides match TRBD1. The CDR3 extends over 17 amino acids. The germline V gene encodes CDR1 SGHDT and CDR2 YYEEEE. V gave up 2 bases and J gave up 1 base; unmatched junction bases: 6. The CDR3 here is CASSFGTGELSNQPQHF. The CDR3 DNA reads as TGTGCCAGCAGCTTCGGGACAGGGGAGTTAAGCAATCAGCCCCAGCATTTT.

CDR3 in amino acids: CASSLFGQGVPGELFF. The CDR3 coding sequence is TGTGCCAGCAGCTTATTTGGGCAGGGGGTGCCCGGGGAGCTGTTTTTT. The chain couples TRBV7-9 to TRBJ2-2, with 7 positions matching TRBD1. Germline CDR1 and CDR2: SEHNR and FQNEAQ (reference sequence). The CDR3 is 16 residues long. V was pared by 2 bases and J by 6 bases, with 9 bases of the junction left unmatched.

The chain has TRBV27 and TRBJ2-7, with 9 bases matching TRBD2. CDR3 length equals 15 residues. Trimming removed 2 bases from V and 1 base from J; junction bases left unmatched: 3. Germline CDR1 and CDR2: MNHEY and SMNVEV (reference sequence). The CDR3 bases are TGTGCCAGCAGTTTAATGACTAGCGGTTCCTACGAGCAGTACTTC. Its translation is CASSLMTSGSYEQYF.

This chain connects TRBV27 to TRBJ1-1; D is unresolved. The germline V and J ends were trimmed by 4 bases and 5 bases, with 8 bases remaining between them. Germline V gene lookup returns CDR1 MNHEY and CDR2 SMNVEV (reference sequence). This CDR3 has 12 residues. CDR3 amino acids: CASSYRGTEAFF. DNA for the CDR3: TGTGCCAGCAGTTACCGGGGTACTGAAGCTTTCTTT.

This chain uses TRBV28 with TRBJ1-1; no firm D call. The germline V and J ends were trimmed by 2 bases and 3 bases, with 16 bases remaining between them. CDR1 is MDHEN, CDR2 SYDVKM, per germline. The CDR3 loop spans 16 amino acids. The CDR3 nucleotides read TGTGCCAGCAGTTTAGTAGCCAGGAAGGGAGACACTGAAGCTTTCTTT. It translates to CASSLVARKGDTEAFF.

The V gene is TRBV19, the J gene TRBJ1-2, with D maybe TRBD1 (5 bases). Germline loops: CDR1 LNHDA, CDR2 SQIVND (reference sequence). This CDR3 has 12 residues. V lost 7 bases, J lost 3 bases, and 9 bases lay in between. CDR3 protein: CASNARDYGYTF. CDR3 nucleotide sequence: TGTGCCAGTAACGCCAGGGACTATGGCTACACCTTC.

There are a few counts of this clone. The CDR3 region has the DNA TGCGCCAGCAGTGAGAGGGGAGGGGGCTCTGGGGCCAACGTCCTGACTTTC. Translating gives CASSERGGGSGANVLTF. The rearrangement uses TRBV10-2 and TRBJ2-6; a weak D match, TRBD2 (7 bases). CDR1 is WSHSY and CDR2 is SAAADI in the germline V gene. Trimming removed 2 bases from V and 0 bases from J, with 11 bases in between. This CDR3 contains 17 residues.

This clone was seen a handful of times. The rearrangement uses TRBV7-9 and TRBJ2-2, with a possible D match to TRBD2 (5 bases). The CDR3 loop spans 17 amino acids. Germline assignment: CDR1 SEHNR and CDR2 FQNEAQ (reference sequence). V was pared by 2 bases and J by 4 bases, with 17 bases between. This chain's CDR3 is CASSLRLSASSTGELFF. The CDR3 nucleotides are TGTGCCAGCAGCTTAAGGTTATCGGCTAGCAGCACCGGGGAGCTGTTTTTT.